This T cell receptor (beta chain) emerged from a study of beta chain features in type 1 diabetes. Whole-study findings and limits: Among patients with Type 1 diabetes, TCRB CDR3s were moderately but significantly shorter in every one of the four CD4+ subsets.

This CDR3 comprises 11 residues. Trimming cost V 3 bases and J 6 bases, with 3 bases left between them. In germline, CDR1 is MDHEN, CDR2 SYDVKM. Concerning this clone itself: The antigen remains unidentified.

Every isolated RNA sample was fully reverse transcribed, so sequencing captured expressed TCRB transcripts. This table comes from immunoSEQ multiplex PCR, and its TCRdb copy is limited to in-frame clones, with some not included. The sample has 150,000 or so clones, more than 60% seen once; the top ten hold roughly 0.092%. The sequenced material came from naive CD4+ T cells from blood. The receptor was derived from a man in his thirties or forties with type 1 diabetes. The chain has TRBV28 and TRBJ1-5; D unresolved. The CDR3 sequence: CASSFSQPQHF. The CDR3 DNA sequence: TGTGCCAGCAGTTTCTCTCAGCCCCAGCATTTT.